Below, 5 T cell receptor beta chains from the same sample are listed, as sequenced in a study of blood T cells in healthy people across ages. Combining a sample-barcoded 5' primer with a J-beta primer mix, a second PCR ran for roughly 7 to 12 cycles. MiXCR was run by TCRdb on the 5' RACE reads, yielding one entry per CDR3 protein. Of about 620,000 distinct CDR3 sequences listed, about 51% were seen once; the top ten hold 13%. The sample was blood. All receptors derive from a woman of 80 years or more in good health.

The chain recombines TRBV11-3 with TRBJ2-3, with no clear D. This CDR3 has 13 residues. The germline CDR1 and CDR2 sequences are SGHNT and YENEEA. The germline V and J ends were trimmed by 5 bases and 0 bases, with 6 bases remaining between them. CDR3 sequence: CASSPQSTDTQYF. The CDR3 nucleotides read TGTGCCAGCAGCCCCCAGAGCACAGATACGCAGTATTTT.

The gene calls are TRBV5-1 and TRBJ2-7; D ambiguous. CDR1 is SGHRS and CDR2 is YFSETQ in the germline V gene. V lost 3 bases and J lost 5, with 21 bases in between. This CDR3 comprises 16 residues. DNA of the CDR3: TGCGCCAGCAGCTCCTCGAACGGGCCGGTCTTCAACGAGCAGTACTTC. This translates into CASSSSNGPVFNEQYF. Drawing the rest from reference TRBV5-1 and TRBJ2-7, the complete variable domain is KAGVTQTPRYLIKTRGQQVTLSCSPISGHRSVSWYQQTPGQGLQFLFEYFSETQRNKGNFPGRFSGRQFSNSRSEMNVSTLELGDSALYLCASSSSNGPVFNEQYFGPGTRLTVT.

The chain links TRBV5-1 to TRBJ2-5; 7 nucleotides line up with TRBD2. Germline V lookup: CDR1 SGHRS, CDR2 YFSETQ. CDR3 length equals 15 residues. The J segment lost 2 bases and the V segment lost 3 bases, leaving 7 bases of the junction unmatched. CDR3 residues: CASSWSGLPQETQYF. CDR3 DNA: TGCGCCAGCAGCTGGTCGGGACTACCACAAGAGACCCAGTACTTC. The whole variable domain, filled in from reference TRBV5-1 and TRBJ2-5, reads KAGVTQTPRYLIKTRGQQVTLSCSPISGHRSVSWYQQTPGQGLQFLFEYFSETQRNKGNFPGRFSGRQFSNSRSEMNVSTLELGDSALYLCASSWSGLPQETQYFGPGTRLLVL.

The CDR3 protein is CASSLASGGANEQYF. CDR3 DNA: TGCGCCAGCAGCTTGGCTAGCGGGGGGGCCAATGAGCAGTACTTC. V usage is TRBV5-1 and J usage is TRBJ2-5, with 12 bases fitting TRBD2. Germline trimming cut 0 bases from V and 11 bases from J; bases unmatched to any gene: 8. The CDR3 runs to 15 residues. The germline CDR1 and CDR2 sequences are SGHRS and YFSETQ.

This clonotype was counted between two and nine times. V is TRBV20-1 and J is TRBJ2-3, with TRBD1 identical over 9 bases. The CDR3 contains 14 residues. CDR1 is DFQATT and CDR2 is SNEGSKA in the germline V gene (reference sequence). Trimming removed 3 bases from V and 7 bases from J; junction bases left unmatched: 8. CDR3 sequence: CSASGTGNQNTQYF. In DNA, the CDR3 is TGCAGTGCTAGTGGGACAGGGAACCAAAATACGCAGTATTTT.